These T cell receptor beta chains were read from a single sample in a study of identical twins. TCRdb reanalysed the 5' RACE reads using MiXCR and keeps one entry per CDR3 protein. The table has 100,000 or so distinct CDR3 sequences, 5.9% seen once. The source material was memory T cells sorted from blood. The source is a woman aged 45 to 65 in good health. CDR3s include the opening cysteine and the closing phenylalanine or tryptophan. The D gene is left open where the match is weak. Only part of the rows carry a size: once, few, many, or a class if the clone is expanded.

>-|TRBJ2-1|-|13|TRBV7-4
CASSCDRPHEQFF
TGTGCCAGCAGCTGCGATAGACCCCATGAGCAGTTCTTC
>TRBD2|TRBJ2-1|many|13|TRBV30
CAWERESYNEQFF
TGTGCCTGGGAGCGGGAGTCCTACAATGAGCAGTTCTTC
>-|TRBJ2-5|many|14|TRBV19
CASSISLGGKTQYF
TGTGCCAGTAGTATCAGCCTAGGAGGAAAGACCCAGTACTTC
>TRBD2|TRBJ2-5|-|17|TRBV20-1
CSARDLPLAGVRETQYF
TGCAGTGCTAGAGATCTCCCACTAGCGGGAGTGAGAGAGACCCAGTACTTC
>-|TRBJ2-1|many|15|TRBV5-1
CASSSLPGLNNEQFF
TGCGCCAGCAGCTCCCTACCGGGACTTAACAATGAGCAGTTCTTC
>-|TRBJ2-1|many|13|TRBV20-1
CSARQGGYNEQFF
TGCAGTGCACGTCAAGGGGGATACAATGAGCAGTTCTTC
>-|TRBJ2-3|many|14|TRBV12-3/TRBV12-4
CASSFGANTDTQYF
TGTGCCAGCAGTTTCGGGGCCAACACAGATACGCAGTATTTT
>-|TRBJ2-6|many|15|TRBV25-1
CASRGHGSGANVLTF
TGTGCCAGCAGGGGGCATGGGTCTGGGGCCAACGTCCTGACTTTC
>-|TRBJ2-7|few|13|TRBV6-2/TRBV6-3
CASMEPPIYEQYF
TGTGCCAGCATGGAGCCACCGATCTACGAGCAGTACTTC
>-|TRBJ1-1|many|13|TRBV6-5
CASRETVNTEAFF
TGTGCCAGCAGGGAGACAGTGAACACTGAAGCTTTCTTT
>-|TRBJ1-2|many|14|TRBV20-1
CSARVPRDHYGYTF
TGCAGTGCTAGAGTCCCCAGGGATCACTATGGCTACACCTTC
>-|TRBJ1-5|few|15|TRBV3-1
CASSQDLGMGQPQHF
TGTGCCAGCAGCCAAGATCTGGGAATGGGTCAGCCCCAGCATTTT
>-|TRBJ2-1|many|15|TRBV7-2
CASSSGGGSGNEQFF
TGTGCCAGCAGCTCAGGAGGGGGATCCGGCAATGAGCAGTTCTTC
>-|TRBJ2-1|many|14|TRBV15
CATSSRRGNNEQFF
TGTGCCACCAGCAGTAGGAGGGGGAACAATGAGCAGTTCTTC
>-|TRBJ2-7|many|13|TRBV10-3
CAISGGGTGEQYF
TGTGCCATCAGTGGCGGCGGGACGGGGGAGCAGTACTTC
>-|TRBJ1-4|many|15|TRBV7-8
CASSPTGSTNEKLFF
TGTGCCAGCAGCCCTACAGGTTCAACTAATGAAAAACTGTTTTTT
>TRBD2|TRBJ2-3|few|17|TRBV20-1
CSADPLLAGGRGDTQYF
TGCAGTGCCGACCCCCTCCTAGCGGGAGGGCGGGGAGATACGCAGTATTTT
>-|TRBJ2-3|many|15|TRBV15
CATSREGSSQDTQYF
TGTGCCACCAGCAGAGAGGGCAGCTCACAAGATACGCAGTATTTT
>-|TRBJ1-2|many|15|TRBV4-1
CASSQDYQGGFGYTF
TGCGCCAGCAGCCAAGATTACCAGGGAGGTTTCGGCTACACCTTC
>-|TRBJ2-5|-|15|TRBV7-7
CASSLAAADLGTQYF
TGTGCCAGCAGCTTAGCGGCAGCGGACCTGGGGACCCAGTACTTC
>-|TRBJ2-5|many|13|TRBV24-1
CATSGGALETQYF
TGTGCCACCAGTGGAGGGGCGTTGGAGACCCAGTACTTC
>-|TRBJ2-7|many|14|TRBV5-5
CASSFEDLTYEQYF
TGTGCCAGCAGCTTCGAGGACCTCACCTACGAGCAGTACTTC
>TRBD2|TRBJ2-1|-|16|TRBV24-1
CATSDNLAASYNDQFF
TGTGCCACCAGTGACAATCTAGCGGCATCCTACAATGACCAGTTCTTC
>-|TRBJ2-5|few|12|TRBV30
CAWSPPEGTQYF
TGTGCCTGGAGTCCCCCGGAGGGGACCCAGTACTTC
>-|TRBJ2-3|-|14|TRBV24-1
CATATYSSTDTQYF
TGTGCCACCGCTACTTATTCTAGCACAGATACGCAGTATTTT
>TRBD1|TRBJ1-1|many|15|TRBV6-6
CASSPGTALNTEAFF
TGTGCCAGCAGTCCCGGGACAGCCCTGAACACTGAAGCTTTCTTT